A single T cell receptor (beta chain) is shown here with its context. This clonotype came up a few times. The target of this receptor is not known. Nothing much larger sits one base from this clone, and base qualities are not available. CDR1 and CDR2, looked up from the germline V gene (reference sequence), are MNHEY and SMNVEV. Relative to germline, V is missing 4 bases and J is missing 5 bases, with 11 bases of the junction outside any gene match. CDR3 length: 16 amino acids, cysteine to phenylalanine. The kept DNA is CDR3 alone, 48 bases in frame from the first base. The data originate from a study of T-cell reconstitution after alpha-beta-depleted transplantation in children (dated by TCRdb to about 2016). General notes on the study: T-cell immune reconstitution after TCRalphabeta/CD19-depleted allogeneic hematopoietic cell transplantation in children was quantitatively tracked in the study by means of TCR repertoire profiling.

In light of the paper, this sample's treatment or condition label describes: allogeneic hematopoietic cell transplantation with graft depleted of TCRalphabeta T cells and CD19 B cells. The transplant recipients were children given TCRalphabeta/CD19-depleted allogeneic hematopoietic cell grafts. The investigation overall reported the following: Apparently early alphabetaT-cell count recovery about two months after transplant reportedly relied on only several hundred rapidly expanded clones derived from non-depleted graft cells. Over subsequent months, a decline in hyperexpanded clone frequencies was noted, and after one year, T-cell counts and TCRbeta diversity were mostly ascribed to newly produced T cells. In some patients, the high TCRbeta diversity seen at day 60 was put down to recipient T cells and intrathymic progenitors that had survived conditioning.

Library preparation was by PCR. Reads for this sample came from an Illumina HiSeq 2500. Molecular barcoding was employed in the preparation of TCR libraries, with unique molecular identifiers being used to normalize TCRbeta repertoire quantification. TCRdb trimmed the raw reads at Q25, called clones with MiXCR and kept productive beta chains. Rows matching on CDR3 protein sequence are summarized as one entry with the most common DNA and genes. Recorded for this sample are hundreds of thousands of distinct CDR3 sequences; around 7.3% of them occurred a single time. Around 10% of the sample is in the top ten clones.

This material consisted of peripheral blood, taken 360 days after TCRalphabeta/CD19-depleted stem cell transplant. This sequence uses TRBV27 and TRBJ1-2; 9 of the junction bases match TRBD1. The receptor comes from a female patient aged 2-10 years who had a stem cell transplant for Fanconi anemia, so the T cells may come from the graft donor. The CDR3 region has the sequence CASSSGTGSKGYGYTF. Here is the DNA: TGTGCCAGCAGTTCGGGGACAGGGTCTAAGGGGTATGGCTACACCTTC.